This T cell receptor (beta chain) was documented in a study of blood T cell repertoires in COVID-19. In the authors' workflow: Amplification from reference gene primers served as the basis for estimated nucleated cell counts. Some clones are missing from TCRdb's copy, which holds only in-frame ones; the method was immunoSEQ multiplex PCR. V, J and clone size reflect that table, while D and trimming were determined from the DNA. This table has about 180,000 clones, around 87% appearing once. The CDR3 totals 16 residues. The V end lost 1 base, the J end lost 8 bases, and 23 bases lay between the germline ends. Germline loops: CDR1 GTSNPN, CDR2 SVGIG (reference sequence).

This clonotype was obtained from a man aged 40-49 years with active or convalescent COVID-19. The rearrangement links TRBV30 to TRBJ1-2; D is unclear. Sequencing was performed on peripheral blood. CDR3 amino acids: CAWSATPPQAIRGYTF. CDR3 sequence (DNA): TGTGCCTGGAGTGCTACCCCGCCGCAGGCTATCCGGGGCTACACCTTC.